This entry describes one TCR beta chain. Its antigen is still unknown. The CDR3 loop spans 14 amino acids. Trimming took 1 base from V and 3 from J, leaving 9 bases between them. Germline assignment: CDR1 MDHEN and CDR2 SYDVKM. These data come from a study of cytotoxic CD8 clonotypes in ibrutinib-treated CLL. Study details: An average of about 260,000 productive templates and 94,082 productive rearrangements was obtained per sample. Study observations and caveats: Clonality (at baseline) was higher than in age-matched healthy donors and tracked circulating CD8+ T-cell counts. Clonality climbed at ibrutinib response, then dropped toward baseline at progression.

The repertoire was sequenced with immunoSEQ multiplex PCR; TCRdb's copy has only in-frame clones and lacks some. The sample records approximately 340,000 clones, over 60% being singletons. Here the sequenced sample was PBMCs, taken after 36 months of ibrutinib treatment. The receptor was isolated from a human donor with chronic lymphocytic leukemia. This chain uses TRBV28 with TRBJ1-2; perhaps TRBD1 as D (6 bases). The CDR3 DNA reads as TGTGCCAGCAGTTTATCCGGACAGTACTATGGCTACACCTTC. This encodes CASSLSGQYYGYTF.